The entry below gives a single T cell receptor (beta chain) sequence along with its context. CDR1 and CDR2 from the germline V gene are MNHEY and SVGAGI. This CDR3 has 14 residues. V shed 1 base, J shed 5 bases, and the junction held 2 bases outside the gene matches. The data belong to a study of T cell responses to AZD1222 COVID-19 vaccine. The assay was immunoSEQ multiplex PCR, and TCRdb's table has in-frame clones only and misses some. Of more than 95,000 clones listed, less than 95% were seen once; the top ten hold 4% to 5.5%. This sequence joins TRBV6-5 and TRBJ2-1; 7 bases align to TRBD2. Source: peripheral blood, taken on day 0 of AZD1222 vaccination. This TCR was recovered from an adult in good health. CDR3 sequence reads: CASSYWRGNNEQFF. CDR3 sequence (DNA): TGTGCCAGCAGTTACTGGCGGGGGAACAATGAGCAGTTCTTC.